This T cell receptor (beta chain) was sequenced in a study of shared clonotypes between healthy human individuals. Study-level information: There were three CD4 naive, three CD4 memory, two CD8 naive and one CD8 memory plates per donor. General study points: Since donors were few, the genetic and exposure-history diversity represented was limited.

With respect to this clone: Its target is unknown.

Under the authors' procedure: ImmunoSEQ junction-only sequences lacked quality scores, so their filtering differed. Using immunoSEQ multiplex PCR, the repertoire was profiled, and TCRdb retains in-frame clones only, with some absent. For V, J and clone size, that table is used; D and trimming come from the DNA. The data show a few million clones, about 92% seen once. The sequence derives from a young man in good health. Some clones in this sample may be carry-over from other donors' samples. Sequencing was done on a sample of naive CD4+ T cells from PBMCs. Subset noted: CD45RA+ positively selected.

The CDR3: CASGGQGLNEQYF. Here the CDR3 DNA reads TGTGCCAGCGGGGGACAGGGCCTAAACGAGCAGTACTTC. J is TRBJ2-7 and V is TRBV9, with 9 bases aligning to TRBD1. Trimming took 7 bases from V and 5 from J; bases not matched to a gene: 7. The germline V gene has CDR1 SGDLS and CDR2 YYNGEE. This CDR3 is 13 amino acids long.